Below are 31 T cell receptor beta chains sequenced from a single sample in a study of shared clonotypes between healthy human individuals. The assay was immunoSEQ multiplex PCR, and TCRdb's table has in-frame clones only and misses some. The data contain 850,000 to 1,100,000 clones, about 80% of them singletons. Sequenced input: memory CD4+ T cells from PBMCs. Described subset: CD45RA-negative fraction. The receptors stem from a man aged 18 to 29 in good health. Some clones in this sample may be carry-over from other donors' samples.

This clone was found once. The chain combines TRBV2 with TRBJ2-1, with D perhaps matching TRBD2 (6 bases). Germline V lookup: CDR1 SNHLY, CDR2 FYNNEI. The CDR3 has 15 amino acids. Trimming took 7 bases from V and 2 from J, leaving 15 bases between them. Here the CDR3 reads CASNYYGTAYNEQFF. CDR3 nucleotide sequence: TGTGCCAGCAACTACTACGGGACTGCCTACAATGAGCAGTTCTTC.

The sample holds one count of this clone. CDR3 nucleotide sequence: TGTGCCAGCAGCCCCCGACTAGCGGGAGGGCCGGGGGATTTCTACAATGAGCAGTTCTTC. Translation: CASSPRLAGGPGDFYNEQFF. The rearrangement links TRBV13 to TRBJ2-1, with 14 bases lining up with TRBD2. V lost 5 bases and J lost 3; bases outside the gene matches: 15. The CDR3 totals 20 residues. The germline V gene encodes CDR1 PRHDT and CDR2 FYEKMQ (reference sequence).

The chain carries TRBV28 and TRBJ1-1; unclear D gene. This CDR3 is built from 14 residues. CDR1 is MDHEN, CDR2 SYDVKM, per germline. V shed 4 bases and J shed 0 bases, with 9 bases lying between them. The CDR3 region has the DNA TGTGCCAGCAGTTCCATAGCCTTGAACACTGAAGCTTTCTTT. Translated: CASSSIALNTEAFF.

This clone was observed a handful of times. The chain employs TRBV4-2 and TRBJ1-5, with TRBD1 matching 12 bases. This CDR3 region has 15 residues. V lost 7 bases to trimming and J lost 5 bases; unmatched junction nucleotides: 6. Per the germline V gene, CDR1 is LGHNA and CDR2 is YNFKEQ. CDR3 nucleotides: TGTGCCAGCACCAGGGGGACAGGGGGCGATCAGCCCCAGCATTTT. Translation gives CASTRGTGGDQPQHF.

This rearrangement joins TRBV19 to TRBJ2-6, with D unclear. The CDR3 has 20 amino acids. V lost 6 bases and J 0 bases, leaving 24 bases between the germline ends. CDR1 and CDR2 from the germline V gene are LNHDA and SQIVND (reference sequence). The CDR3 nucleotides read TGTGCCAGTAGCCAACCCTCCGGACCAAAAGTTAGCTCTGGGGCCAACGTCCTGACTTTC. Translating gives CASSQPSGPKVSSGANVLTF.

This clone was seen a few times. The J gene is TRBJ1-3, the V gene TRBV5-1; D call uncertain. Per the germline V gene, CDR1 is SGHRS and CDR2 is YFSETQ. Trimming pared 2 bases from V and 0 bases from J, leaving 12 bases between. The CDR3 runs to 16 residues. The CDR3, as DNA: TGCGCCAGCAGCTTTGGGCCGACAAGCTCTGGAAACACCATATATTTT. This translates into CASSFGPTSSGNTIYF.

The gene calls are TRBV4-1 and TRBJ2-7, with D possibly TRBD1 on 6 matching bases. Germline V CDR1 and CDR2: MGHRA, YSYEKL. Trimming stripped 0 bases from V and 2 bases from J, with 14 bases between. This CDR3 is built from 16 residues. The CDR3 nucleotides are TGCGCCAGCAGCCAAGAGACAGGCCCTTTAGCCTACGAGCAGTACTTC. It translates to CASSQETGPLAYEQYF.

J is TRBJ1-5 and V is TRBV7-9; 7 nucleotides align to TRBD1. The J call is doubtful: the DNA matches TRBJ2-3 better. Germline V lookup: CDR1 SEHNR, CDR2 FQNEAQ (reference sequence). This CDR3 spans 14 amino acids. This CDR3 is CASSIGTVNQPQYF. The CDR3 DNA reads as TGTGCCAGCAGCATCGGGACAGTCAATCAGCCCCAGTATTTT.

The chain combines TRBV5-4 with TRBJ2-7, with 8 bases aligning to TRBD1. Germline V gene data show CDR1 as SGHNT and CDR2 as YYREEE (reference sequence). The CDR3 is 14 residues long. J gave up 1 base and V 4 bases, and 4 bases lay outside the gene matches. The CDR3 sequence: CASSGRDRSYEQYF. The CDR3 nucleotides are TGTGCCAGCAGCGGCCGGGACAGGTCCTACGAGCAGTACTTC.

This rearrangement joins TRBV28 to TRBJ2-5; maybe TRBD2 (5 bases). The CDR3 runs 15 residues. Trimming cost V 4 bases and J 1 base, with 13 bases left between them. Per the germline V gene, CDR1 is MDHEN and CDR2 is SYDVKM. CDR3 loop: CASSSGSGSQETQYF. The CDR3 DNA reads as TGTGCCAGCAGTTCGGGGTCGGGGTCCCAAGAGACCCAGTACTTC.

A note on this clone: A much larger clone lies one base from this, so it may be a read error. The rearrangement joins TRBV7-3 to TRBJ2-5; perhaps TRBD2 as D (6 bases). CDR1 is SGHTA and CDR2 is FQGTGA in the germline V gene. This CDR3 region has 13 residues. V was shortened by 5 bases and J by 1 base, with 8 bases between the two germline ends. The CDR3 bases are TGTGCCAGCAGCGCGGGGCTCCAAGAGACCCAGTACTTC. It specifies CASSAGLQETQYF.

The chain has TRBV4-1 and TRBJ2-5; D may be TRBD1 (6 bases). CDR1 and CDR2 (germline): MGHRA, YSYEKL. V was trimmed by 1 base and J by 4 bases, leaving 7 bases between them. The CDR3 contains 13 residues. This CDR3 is CASSQGGRETQYF. The DNA of the CDR3 is TGCGCCAGCAGCCAAGGGGGGCGAGAGACCCAGTACTTC.

V is TRBV6-1 and J is TRBJ1-5, with a possible D match to TRBD1 (6 bases). This CDR3 is built from 15 residues. The V gene lost 6 bases and the J gene lost 4 bases, with 16 bases spanning the gap. The germline V gene encodes CDR1 MNHNS and CDR2 SASEGT. This chain's CDR3 is CASSQQGRGNQPQHF. The DNA of the CDR3 is TGTGCCAGCAGCCAACAGGGTCGAGGGAATCAGCCCCAGCATTTT.

The chain is built from TRBV7-9 and TRBJ2-6; no firm D call. CDR1 and CDR2 (germline): SEHNR, FQNEAQ (reference sequence). This CDR3 has 18 residues. Trimming took off 5 bases at V and 1 base at J, with 18 bases between the two ends. CDR3 nucleotides: TGTGCCAGCAGCCGGCAGACCCCCGGCCGGTCTGGGGCCAACGTCCTGACTTTC. Its protein product is CASSRQTPGRSGANVLTF.

The chain recombines TRBV7-9 with TRBJ2-1; D is possibly TRBD1 or TRBD2 (5 bases each). CDR3 length: 16 amino acids. The germline gives CDR1 SEHNR, CDR2 FQNEAQ (reference sequence). Trimming left V 3 bases short and J 8 bases short, with 20 bases between. The CDR3 spells CASSFSEGWRNDEQFF. The CDR3 DNA reads as TGTGCCAGCAGCTTCTCTGAGGGGTGGCGTAATGATGAGCAGTTCTTC.

This chain uses TRBV2 with TRBJ2-5; TRBD2 aligns across 7 bases. Germline V CDR1 and CDR2: SNHLY, FYNNEI. The V gene end was trimmed by 5 bases and the J gene end by 5 bases; junction bases not matched to a gene: 5. The CDR3 spans 13 residues. CDR3 loop: CASSREDRETQYF. The CDR3 DNA is TGTGCCAGCAGTCGGGAGGACCGGGAGACCCAGTACTTC.

CDR3 protein: CAISHGLAGYEQYF. The CDR3 nucleotides read TGTGCCATCAGCCACGGACTAGCGGGCTACGAGCAGTACTTC. The chain combines TRBV10-3 with TRBJ2-7, with TRBD2 matching 11 bases. V gave up 6 bases and J gave up 3 bases; unmatched junction bases: 4. CDR3 length equals 14 residues. Germline-derived CDR1 and CDR2 are ENHRY and SYGVKD.

About this clone itself: A clone one base away is much larger, so this may be a read error. The sample holds other DNA sequences that translate to the same CDR3. The J gene is TRBJ1-5, the V gene TRBV5-6; TRBD1 matches at 7 bases. The CDR3 runs 14 residues. With V trimmed by 1 base and J by 2 bases, 0 bases remained unmatched. Germline V gene lookup returns CDR1 SGHDT and CDR2 YYEEEE. The CDR3 nucleotides read TGTGCCAGCAGCTTGACAGGGGGCAATCAGCCCCAGCATTTT. Its protein product is CASSLTGGNQPQHF.

The V call is TRBV6-1, the J call TRBJ2-7, with 10 bases lining up with TRBD2. The V gene end was trimmed by 8 bases and the J gene end by 2 bases; junction bases not matched to a gene: 12. The CDR3 is 16 residues long. Germline CDR1 MNHNS, CDR2 SASEGT. Here the CDR3 DNA reads TGTGCCAGCGGTGGGCTAGCGGGAGTCTCTACCTACGAGCAGTACTTC. It translates to CASGGLAGVSTYEQYF.

The chain combines TRBV7-2 with TRBJ2-3; 11 nucleotides agree with TRBD2. This CDR3 has 17 residues. After removal of 5 bases from V and 13 bases from J, the junction contained 20 bases not matched to a gene. Germline lookup yields CDR1 SGHTA and CDR2 FQGNSA. The CDR3 nucleotides read TGTGCCAGCAGCCGGAACCGACCCGGGACTAGCGGCCCCCATGAGTATTTT. The encoded protein is CASSRNRPGTSGPHEYF.

Details on this clone: In the same sample, other DNA sequences code for this CDR3. The rearrangement joins TRBV7-7 to TRBJ2-2; D gene uncertain. The CDR3 has 13 residues. The germline V and J ends were trimmed by 2 bases and 6 bases, with 7 bases remaining between them. CDR1 is SSHAT, CDR2 FNYEAQ, per germline (reference sequence). CDR3 protein: CASSLSGPGELFF. In DNA, the CDR3 is TGTGCCAGCAGCTTATCTGGACCCGGGGAGCTGTTTTTT.

The V and J genes are TRBV29-1 and TRBJ2-1, with TRBD2 as a possible D gene (7 bases). V lost 6 bases to trimming and J lost 0 bases, with 15 bases between them. Germline V lookup: CDR1 SQVTM, CDR2 ANQGSEA. The CDR3 contains 15 residues. CDR3 bases: TGCAGCGTGGAGGGGGGGACTGGCTCCTACAATGAGCAGTTCTTC. Translated, it gives CSVEGGTGSYNEQFF.

Only one count was recorded for this clone. This chain uses TRBV2 with TRBJ1-5; 8 nucleotides agree with TRBD1. Trimming cost V 5 bases and J 5 bases; bases outside gene matches: 5. This CDR3 has 14 residues. Germline-derived CDR1 and CDR2 are SNHLY and FYNNEI. The CDR3 DNA is TGTGCCAGCAGTCACGACAGGGGTGATCAGCCCCAGCATTTT. Protein sequence: CASSHDRGDQPQHF.

The chain uses TRBV27 and TRBJ1-2; TRBD1 matches 7 bases. The junction had 6 bases not matched to a gene; V was cut back by 3 bases and J by 8 bases. Germline CDR1 is MNHEY and CDR2 is SMNVEV (reference sequence). The CDR3 has 13 residues. The chain's CDR3 is CASSFQGVSGYTF. CDR3 nucleotide sequence: TGTGCCAGCAGTTTCCAGGGGGTAAGCGGCTACACCTTC.

This chain joins TRBV28 and TRBJ2-7, with D possibly called TRBD1 or TRBD2 (5 bases each). V was pared by 0 bases and J by 4 bases, with 22 bases between. The CDR3 length is 18 residues. Germline V gene sequence: CDR1 MDHEN, CDR2 SYDVKM. The CDR3: CASSLWGSGGRTPYEQYF. The CDR3 DNA follows: TGTGCCAGCAGTTTATGGGGGTCTGGGGGACGGACCCCGTACGAGCAGTACTTC.

This clone was seen once. Here the CDR3 DNA reads TGTGCCAGCTCACCTCCTAGCGGGAGGGGGGTCTACGAGCAGTACTTC. This encodes CASSPPSGRGVYEQYF. V gene TRBV18 combines with J gene TRBJ2-7; 12 nucleotides line up with TRBD2. The CDR3 consists of 16 residues. With 3 bases clipped from V and 3 bases from J, the junction kept 6 bases outside the gene matches. Per the germline V gene, CDR1 is KGHSH and CDR2 is LQKENI.

This clone was found a few times. The chain combines TRBV7-2 with TRBJ2-3; 9 bases match TRBD2. J gave up 2 bases and V 4 bases, and 4 bases lay outside the gene matches. Germline V gene data show CDR1 as SGHTA and CDR2 as FQGNSA. The CDR3 is 15 residues long. The CDR3 sequence is CASSSTSGYTDTQYF. CDR3 sequence (DNA): TGTGCCAGCAGCTCGACTAGCGGTTACACAGATACGCAGTATTTT.

V gene TRBV2 combines with J gene TRBJ1-1; maybe TRBD1 (5 bases). This CDR3 has 14 amino acids. Germline V gene lookup returns CDR1 SNHLY and CDR2 FYNNEI. Trimming removed 6 bases from V and 4 bases from J, with 15 bases in between. CDR3 nucleotides: TGTGCCAGCAGCAAGGACCGGGGGGGCACTGAAGCTTTCTTT. Encoded protein: CASSKDRGGTEAFF.

The rearrangement uses TRBV18 and TRBJ1-1; D gene ambiguous. V shed 5 bases and J shed 2 bases, with 9 bases lying between them. Germline CDR1 and CDR2: KGHSH and LQKENI. This CDR3 has 13 residues. CDR3 region: CASSTDSNTEAFF. CDR3 bases: TGTGCCAGCTCAACGGATTCCAACACTGAAGCTTTCTTT. Complete variable domain (other parts from reference TRBV18 and TRBJ1-1): NAGVMQNPRHLVRRRGQEARLRCSPMKGHSHVYWYRQLPEEGLKFMVYLQKENIIDESGMPKERFSAEFPKEGPSILRIQQVVRGDSAAYFCASSTDSNTEAFFGQGTRLTVV.

The chain employs TRBV4-1 and TRBJ2-5; 10 nucleotides match TRBD2. The germline CDR1 and CDR2 sequences are MGHRA and YSYEKL. CDR3 size: 18 residues. The J segment lost 5 bases and the V segment lost 1 base, leaving 13 bases of the junction unmatched. The CDR3 reads CASSQVSSGRPSSETQYF. The CDR3 nucleotides are TGCGCCAGCAGCCAAGTTTCTAGCGGGAGACCATCCTCGGAGACCCAGTACTTC.

The CDR3 nucleotides read TGTGCCAGCAGCTTGTTCCGCAACACCGGGGAGCTGTTTTTT. This encodes CASSLFRNTGELFF. The chain links TRBV5-8 to TRBJ2-2, with D unresolved. Germline V gives CDR1 SGHTS, CDR2 YDEGEE. The CDR3 length is 14 residues. The V gene lost 1 base and the J gene lost 2 bases, with 6 bases spanning the gap.